Each of the 18 T cell receptor beta chains below was sequenced from the same sample in a study of a mutant IDH1 vaccine in newly diagnosed glioma. The repertoire was sequenced with immunoSEQ multiplex PCR; TCRdb's copy has only in-frame clones and lacks some. The table shows roughly 40,000 clones, with about nine tenths occurring only once. This sample's time point: week 5, during vaccination. All doses held 300 ug of mutant IDH1 20-mer peptide, with topical imiquimod. Their target antigens are unknown. The sample consisted of PBMCs, taken from a glioma patient whose treatment included an IDH1 peptide vaccine. These receptors all stem from a man aged 45 to 65 with glioma.

This rearrangement joins TRBV6-6 to TRBJ2-7; D unclear. The germline gives CDR1 MNHNY, CDR2 SVGAGI (reference sequence). This CDR3 region has 12 residues. V lost 8 bases to trimming and J lost 0 bases, with 8 bases between them. The CDR3 nucleotides read TGTGCCAGCCATAGAAGCTCCTACGAGCAGTACTTC. As protein: CASHRSSYEQYF.

This clone was recorded once. The rearrangement joins TRBV10-2 to TRBJ1-5; no clear D. The CDR3 contains 19 residues. With 0 bases removed from V and 0 bases from J, the gap between germline ends came to 18 bases. Germline V gene sequence: CDR1 WSHSY, CDR2 SAAADI. CDR3 residues: CASSESNLAGADSNQPQHF. The CDR3 bases are TGCGCCAGCAGTGAGTCGAATCTTGCCGGTGCTGATAGCAATCAGCCCCAGCATTTT.

The chain uses TRBV6-6 and TRBJ1-2, with D unclear. Trimming left V 8 bases short and J 4 bases short, with 8 bases between. Germline CDR1 is MNHNY and CDR2 is SVGAGI (reference sequence). CDR3 length equals 11 residues. CDR3 DNA: TGTGCCAGCCTGCTTACCTATGGCTACACCTTC. It is translated as CASLLTYGYTF.

The V and J genes are TRBV2 and TRBJ2-2, with D tentatively TRBD1 or TRBD2 (6 bases each). CDR3 length: 13 amino acids. The germline CDR1 and CDR2 sequences are SNHLY and FYNNEI. V lost 11 bases to trimming and J lost 6 bases, with 16 bases between them. The CDR3 DNA reads as TGTGCCGTAAACGACAGGAGGGCCGGGGAGCTGTTTTTT. It translates to CAVNDRRAGELFF. Complete variable domain (other parts from reference TRBV2 and TRBJ2-2): EPEVTQTPSHQVTQMGQEVILRCVPISNHLYFYWYRQILGQKVEFLVSFYNNEISEKSEIFDDQFSVERPDGSNFTLKIRSTKLEDSAMYFCAVNDRRAGELFFGEGSRLTVL.

The J gene is TRBJ1-1, the V gene TRBV9; TRBD1 aligns across 8 bases. With 3 bases clipped from V and 4 bases from J, the junction kept 5 bases outside the gene matches. This CDR3 has 14 residues. The germline V gene encodes CDR1 SGDLS and CDR2 YYNGEE. This chain's CDR3 is CASSGTDRGTEAFF. CDR3 DNA: TGTGCCAGCAGCGGAACCGACAGGGGCACTGAAGCTTTCTTT.

The chain links TRBV4-3 to TRBJ2-7, with 9 bases that match TRBD2. This CDR3 contains 16 residues. V was clipped by 0 bases and J by 1 base; unmatched bases: 4. From germline, CDR1 is LGHNA and CDR2 YSLEER. The CDR3 sequence is CASSQDLRGGSYEQYF. The CDR3 nucleotides are TGCGCCAGCAGCCAAGATCTGCGGGGGGGGTCCTACGAGCAGTACTTC.

The rearrangement joins TRBV7-9 to TRBJ1-1; D is ambiguous. V lost 8 bases and J lost 8, with 12 bases in between. The CDR3 has 11 residues. The germline V gene encodes CDR1 SEHNR and CDR2 FQNEAQ (reference sequence). The CDR3 DNA sequence: TGTGCCAGCCGGCTGGGCGGCGAAGCTTTCTTT. Amino acids: CASRLGGEAFF.

This clone was counted only a few times. The gene calls are TRBV29-1 and TRBJ2-5, with D possibly matching TRBD2 (5 bases). This CDR3 is 14 amino acids long. Germline values: CDR1 SQVTM, CDR2 ANQGSEA. Trimming took 4 bases from V and 3 from J, leaving 15 bases between them. This chain's CDR3 is CSVVLIGVEETQYF. The CDR3 nucleotides are TGCAGCGTTGTCCTGATCGGGGTTGAAGAGACCCAGTACTTC.

CDR3 region: CASSLETDQETQYF. The CDR3, as DNA: TGTGCCAGCAGCCTGGAGACAGACCAAGAGACCCAGTACTTC. V and J are TRBV7-9 and TRBJ2-5, with a tentative D call TRBD1 (5 bases). V lost 5 bases and J lost 0, with 10 bases in between. Germline loops: CDR1 SEHNR, CDR2 FQNEAQ (reference sequence). This CDR3 region has 14 residues.

The chain carries TRBV10-2 and TRBJ2-7, with TRBD1 matching over 10 bases. The V and J ends lost 11 bases and 7 bases, in that order; junction bases with no gene match: 11. The CDR3 spans 13 residues. From germline, CDR1 is WSHSY and CDR2 SAAADI. The CDR3 spells CASSTGGAGEQYF. DNA of the CDR3: TGCGCCTCCTCGACAGGGGGCGCGGGGGAGCAGTACTTC.

This sequence joins TRBV7-9 and TRBJ2-1; TRBD2 is a possible D gene (5 bases). Trimming removed 6 bases from V and 3 bases from J, with 15 bases in between. Germline CDR1 and CDR2: SEHNR and FQNEAQ (reference sequence). This CDR3 region has 15 residues. Here the CDR3 DNA reads TGTGCCAGCAGTCCTACGGGCGGGTTCTACAATGAGCAGTTCTTC. Protein sequence: CASSPTGGFYNEQFF.

There are a few counts of this clone. This specimen includes other DNA sequences encoding the same CDR3. The gene calls are TRBV9 and TRBJ2-5; D tentatively fits TRBD1 or TRBD2 (6 bases each). The CDR3 loop spans 14 amino acids. V lost 2 bases, J lost 2 bases, and 10 bases lay in between. Germline-derived CDR1 and CDR2 are SGDLS and YYNGEE. The CDR3, as DNA: TGTGCCAGCAGCGTCCAAGGGGGGCAAGAGACCCAGTACTTC. Amino acid sequence: CASSVQGGQETQYF.

The chain carries TRBV6-1 and TRBJ2-2; 9 bases are a match to TRBD1. V trimming: 3 bases; J trimming: 1 base; junction bases outside the gene matches: 9. Germline-derived CDR1 and CDR2 are MNHNS and SASEGT. This CDR3 region has 18 residues. CDR3 residues: CASSDPFSGQGNTGELFF. In DNA, the CDR3 is TGTGCCAGCAGTGACCCATTTTCGGGACAGGGGAACACCGGGGAGCTGTTTTTT.

The J gene is TRBJ2-1, the V gene TRBV6-5, with a weak D call TRBD1 (6 bases). Germline CDR1 and CDR2: MNHEY and SVGAGI. This CDR3 comprises 16 residues. V lost 4 bases, J lost 0 bases, and 13 bases lay in between. The CDR3 DNA is TGTGCCAGCAGTTCCCGGGACACTCTCTCCTACAATGAGCAGTTCTTC. Translating it yields CASSSRDTLSYNEQFF.

The CDR3 protein is CASTQGHGTEAFF. CDR3 nucleotide sequence: TGTGCCAGCACCCAAGGACACGGCACTGAAGCTTTCTTT. V is TRBV7-6 and J is TRBJ1-1; perhaps TRBD1 as D (5 bases). The CDR3 sequence is 13 residues long. Germline CDR1 and CDR2: SGHVS and FNYEAQ. Trimming removed 7 bases from V and 4 bases from J, with 13 bases in between.

The rearrangement joins TRBV9 to TRBJ1-6, with 7 bases aligning to TRBD1. Germline V gene sequence: CDR1 SGDLS, CDR2 YYNGEE. The CDR3 is 15 residues long. V trimming: 4 bases; J trimming: 4 bases; junction bases outside the gene matches: 5. CDR3 region: CASSPRTGYNSPLHF. The CDR3 DNA follows: TGTGCCAGCAGCCCCCGGACAGGTTATAATTCACCCCTCCACTTT.

This clone has only one observation. The chain employs TRBV7-8 and TRBJ2-5, with a possible D match to TRBD2 (5 bases). Germline V gives CDR1 SGHVS, CDR2 FQNEAQ. Trimming took off 1 base at V and 5 bases at J, with 11 bases between the two ends. CDR3 length equals 14 residues. DNA for the CDR3: TGTGCCAGCAGCTTAGTGGGAGAGAAGGAGACCCAGTACTTC. It codes for CASSLVGEKETQYF.

The chain employs TRBV5-5 and TRBJ1-4, with 7 nucleotides matching TRBD1. In germline, CDR1 is SGHKS, CDR2 YYEKEE (reference sequence). The CDR3 runs to 14 residues. The trim removed 2 bases at V and 8 bases at J, leaving 6 bases unmatched. The chain's CDR3 is CASSLRQGWEKLFF. CDR3 in DNA: TGTGCCAGCAGCTTAAGACAGGGATGGGAAAAACTGTTTTTT.